The TCR beta chain described here comes from a study of cytomegalovirus exposure and HLA in healthy donors. Method: immunoSEQ multiplex PCR; TCRdb's copy keeps in-frame clones and lacks some. The table records about 360,000 clones, just over 85% of them present only once. This CDR3 is 15 amino acids long. The germline V gene encodes CDR1 MDHEN and CDR2 SYDVKM. Trimming left V 2 bases short and J 6 bases short, with 13 bases between. Sequencing used PBMCs. The TCR was taken from a woman aged 18-29 years in good health and CMV-seronegative. The rearrangement uses TRBV28 and TRBJ1-4; no definite D call. Written as DNA, the CDR3 is TGTGCCAGCAGTTTAGGAGGGAGGATAGATGAAAAACTGTTTTTT. Protein: CASSLGGRIDEKLFF.